This passage covers 32 T cell receptor beta chains from one sample sequenced in a study of shared clonotypes between healthy human individuals. The data were produced by immunoSEQ multiplex PCR, yet TCRdb's version contains in-frame clones alone and is incomplete. Of around 2.5 million clones detected, roughly 93% appear once; the ten largest clones hold approximately 0.37%. Input material: naive CD4+ T cells from PBMCs. The subset: CD45RA+ positively selected. The receptors originated from a man aged 18 to 29 in good health. Some clones in this sample may be carry-over from other donors' samples.

V usage is TRBV7-3 and J usage is TRBJ1-1; D is ambiguous. The germline V gene has CDR1 SGHTA and CDR2 FQGTGA. This CDR3 region has 13 residues. V lost 2 bases and J 5 bases, leaving 9 bases between the germline ends. The CDR3 here is CASSLFSETEAFF. CDR3 nucleotides: TGTGCCAGCAGCTTATTTAGTGAGACTGAAGCTTTCTTT.

The chain carries TRBV11-1 and TRBJ1-2; 8 bases are shared with TRBD1. Germline assignment: CDR1 SGHAT and CDR2 FQDESV (reference sequence). The junction had 10 bases not matched to a gene; V was cut back by 5 bases and J by 8 bases. The CDR3 runs 14 residues. The CDR3 region has the DNA TGTGCCAGCAGCCGACCCGACAGGGGCACGGGCTACACCTTC. The encoded protein is CASSRPDRGTGYTF.

This chain connects TRBV7-3 to TRBJ2-3, with D unclear. The ends were cut back, 1 base at V and 0 bases at J, with 17 bases in the middle. CDR1 and CDR2 from the germline V gene are SGHTA and FQGTGA. The CDR3 contains 18 residues. The CDR3: CASSLNSPGTSSTDTQYF. As DNA, the CDR3 is TGTGCCAGCAGCTTAAATTCCCCGGGTACCTCTAGCACAGATACGCAGTATTTT.

V and J are TRBV7-9 and TRBJ2-7; 10 nucleotides match TRBD1. The CDR3 extends over 14 amino acids. V dropped 5 bases and J dropped 3; count of bases not matched to a gene: 4. Germline CDR1 is SEHNR and CDR2 is FQNEAQ (reference sequence). The CDR3 is CASSRDRGRYEQYF. Written as DNA, the CDR3 is TGTGCCAGCAGCCGGGACAGGGGACGCTACGAGCAGTACTTC.

The chain employs TRBV7-9 and TRBJ2-7; 8 bases agree with TRBD1. The CDR3 is 14 amino acids. After removal of 3 bases from V and 5 bases from J, the junction contained 6 bases not matched to a gene. The V gene's germline CDR1 is SEHNR and CDR2 FQNEAQ (reference sequence). The CDR3 region has the DNA TGTGCCAGCAGCTTGGGCAGGGGGCCCCACGAGCAGTACTTC. It codes for CASSLGRGPHEQYF.

The chain couples TRBV19 to TRBJ2-5, with D unclear. The CDR3 is made up of 13 amino acids. Trimming pared 0 bases from V and 2 bases from J, leaving 4 bases between. Germline V CDR1 and CDR2: LNHDA, SQIVND (reference sequence). CDR3 DNA sequence: TGTGCCAGTAGTATAGACGCTCAAGAGACCCAGTACTTC. This encodes CASSIDAQETQYF.

Here the CDR3 DNA reads TGTGCCAGCAGTTTCGGAGGGTTCCAAGAGACCCAGTACTTC. Translating it yields CASSFGGFQETQYF. This chain uses TRBV28 with TRBJ2-5; tentatively, D is TRBD2 (6 bases). The CDR3 length is 14 residues. Per the germline V gene, CDR1 is MDHEN and CDR2 is SYDVKM. Trimming took 3 bases from V and 1 from J, leaving 9 bases between them.

The chain has TRBV10-1 and TRBJ2-1; 11 bases are a match to TRBD2. Germline values: CDR1 WNHNN, CDR2 SYGVQD (reference sequence). This CDR3 has 14 amino acids. The V and J ends lost 8 bases and 6 bases, in that order; junction bases with no gene match: 6. The CDR3 sequence is CASSLAGGINEQFF. CDR3 coding DNA: TGCGCCAGCTCCCTAGCGGGAGGAATCAATGAGCAGTTCTTC.

The chain employs TRBV5-1 and TRBJ2-2; D may match TRBD1 or TRBD2 (5 bases each). CDR1 and CDR2 (germline): SGHRS, YFSETQ. Trimming took 6 bases from V and 1 from J, leaving 16 bases between them. The CDR3 sequence is 16 residues long. The CDR3 DNA reads TGCGCCAGCACCCCCTTGGGGGACGGGAACACCGGGGAGCTGTTTTTT. It encodes CASTPLGDGNTGELFF.

The V gene is TRBV9, the J gene TRBJ2-6; D remains unclear. Germline V gene sequence: CDR1 SGDLS, CDR2 YYNGEE. The CDR3 runs to 17 residues. V lost 3 bases, J lost 0 bases, and 13 bases lay in between. The CDR3 DNA sequence: TGTGCCAGCAGCGCCGCCCCGGGCCCCTCTGGGGCCAACGTCCTGACTTTC. Translated, it gives CASSAAPGPSGANVLTF.

The V call is TRBV10-1, the J call TRBJ2-7, with D perhaps matching TRBD2 (6 bases). Deletions cut 8 bases from V and 5 bases from J, with 16 bases between. The CDR3 is made up of 13 amino acids. Germline V gene lookup returns CDR1 WNHNN and CDR2 SYGVQD (reference sequence). The CDR3 here is CASAGGARDEQYF. CDR3 bases: TGCGCCAGCGCCGGCGGGGCACGGGACGAGCAGTACTTC.

V gene TRBV5-1 combines with J gene TRBJ2-3, with 11 nucleotides matching TRBD2. The CDR3 sequence is 16 residues long. V shed 5 bases, J shed 2 bases, and the junction held 7 bases outside the gene matches. Germline CDR1 is SGHRS and CDR2 is YFSETQ. CDR3: CASSRVAGGPTDTQYF. The CDR3 DNA sequence: TGCGCCAGCAGTCGAGTAGCGGGAGGGCCCACAGATACGCAGTATTTT.

The chain has TRBV7-2 and TRBJ2-3; the match to TRBD1 covers 7 bases. Per the germline V gene, CDR1 is SGHTA and CDR2 is FQGNSA. With V trimmed by 4 bases and J by 4 bases, 11 bases remained unmatched. This CDR3 has 16 amino acids. CDR3 sequence: CASSWPVQGRADTQYF. The CDR3 bases are TGTGCCAGCAGCTGGCCGGTACAGGGGAGAGCAGATACGCAGTATTTT.

Note on this clone: Within the sample, other DNA sequences also encode this same CDR3. The rearrangement joins TRBV9 to TRBJ2-1; D remains unclear. Germline lookup yields CDR1 SGDLS and CDR2 YYNGEE. Trimming removed 0 bases from V and 1 base from J, with 8 bases in between. The CDR3 consists of 15 residues. CDR3 loop: CASSVAWGSYNEQFF. The CDR3 coding sequence is TGTGCCAGCAGCGTAGCCTGGGGATCCTACAATGAGCAGTTCTTC.

This clone was observed once. The chain carries TRBV6-5 and TRBJ2-2; no definite D call. V was pared by 4 bases and J by 6 bases, with 6 bases between. The germline CDR1 and CDR2 sequences are MNHEY and SVGAGI. The CDR3 extends over 12 amino acids. The CDR3 bases are TGTGCCAGCAGTTCCAGAGCCGGGGAGCTGTTTTTT. Amino acid sequence: CASSSRAGELFF.

The chain carries TRBV5-1 and TRBJ1-1; D perhaps matches TRBD1 (5 bases). The length of the CDR3 is 14 residues. V was pared by 0 bases and J by 6 bases, with 12 bases between. Germline lookup yields CDR1 SGHRS and CDR2 YFSETQ. CDR3 residues: CASSLATGVPEAFF. CDR3 DNA: TGCGCCAGCAGCTTGGCCACAGGAGTCCCTGAAGCTTTCTTT.

The V gene is TRBV4-1, the J gene TRBJ2-3, with TRBD2 matching over 15 bases. Trimming took 4 bases from V and 5 from J; bases not matched to a gene: 10. Germline V gene data show CDR1 as MGHRA and CDR2 as YSYEKL. CDR3 length: 18 amino acids. CDR3 sequence reads: CASSLGLAGGTRLDTQYF. The CDR3 DNA sequence: TGCGCCAGCAGCCTCGGACTAGCGGGAGGGACGCGCTTAGATACGCAGTATTTT.

The rearrangement joins TRBV18 to TRBJ2-5; D may be TRBD1 (5 bases). The V and J ends lost 3 bases and 4 bases respectively, with 12 bases between them. CDR3 length equals 14 residues. CDR1 and CDR2 from the germline V gene are KGHSH and LQKENI. CDR3 protein: CASSPIQGPETQYF. The CDR3 DNA is TGTGCCAGCTCACCGATCCAGGGCCCAGAGACCCAGTACTTC.

The chain combines TRBV5-1 with TRBJ1-3; perhaps TRBD1 as D (5 bases). Germline lookup yields CDR1 SGHRS and CDR2 YFSETQ. This CDR3 is 14 amino acids long. V lost 4 bases to trimming and J lost 2 bases, with 10 bases between them. CDR3 bases: TGCGCCAGCAGCCTGACAGTAACTGGAAACACCATATATTTT. Amino acid sequence: CASSLTVTGNTIYF. The full variable domain, in which reference TRBV5-1 and TRBJ1-3 provide the parts outside the CDR3, is KAGVTQTPRYLIKTRGQQVTLSCSPISGHRSVSWYQQTPGQGLQFLFEYFSETQRNKGNFPGRFSGRQFSNSRSEMNVSTLELGDSALYLCASSLTVTGNTIYFGEGSWLTVV.

Details on this clone: A junction boundary mismatches the germline segment, possibly from a read error. The rearrangement joins TRBV2 to TRBJ2-5, with 9 bases matching TRBD1. Germline assignment: CDR1 SNHLY and CDR2 FYNNEI. The CDR3 contains 12 residues. The CDR3, as DNA: TGTGCCAGCAGTGAAGCTCCGGGACAGGGTAACTTC. Its translation: CASSEAPGQGNF.

A single count supports this clone. The chain employs TRBV4-2 and TRBJ2-7; possibly TRBD2 for D (6 bases). Germline loops: CDR1 LGHNA, CDR2 YNFKEQ. V lost 0 bases, J lost 3 bases, and 15 bases lay in between. The CDR3 is 16 residues long. In DNA, the CDR3 is TGTGCCAGCAGCCAAGATCGGGACTCTGCCCTCTACGAGCAGTACTTC. Protein product: CASSQDRDSALYEQYF.

This chain uses TRBV30 with TRBJ2-1; TRBD2 matches at 8 bases. CDR1 and CDR2 (germline): GTSNPN, SVGIG (reference sequence). The CDR3 has 12 residues. The J segment lost 9 bases and the V segment lost 3 bases, leaving 4 bases of the junction unmatched. CDR3 protein: CAWRDRGGEQFF. The CDR3, as DNA: TGTGCCTGGAGAGACCGGGGGGGTGAGCAGTTCTTC.

The chain employs TRBV5-1 and TRBJ2-1, with 13 bases aligning to TRBD2. V lost 5 bases, J lost 6 bases, and 2 bases stayed unmatched. Germline V gene lookup returns CDR1 SGHRS and CDR2 YFSETQ. The length of the CDR3 is 14 residues. The CDR3 spells CASRTSGRGNEQFF. In DNA form, the CDR3 reads TGCGCCAGCAGAACTAGCGGGAGGGGCAATGAGCAGTTCTTC. Full variable domain (remainder filled in from reference TRBV5-1 and TRBJ2-1): KAGVTQTPRYLIKTRGQQVTLSCSPISGHRSVSWYQQTPGQGLQFLFEYFSETQRNKGNFPGRFSGRQFSNSRSEMNVSTLELGDSALYLCASRTSGRGNEQFFGPGTRLTVL.

The chain joins TRBV2 to TRBJ1-1, with D uncertain. V was trimmed by 7 bases and J by 4 bases, leaving 19 bases between them. CDR3 length equals 15 residues. Germline lookup yields CDR1 SNHLY and CDR2 FYNNEI. The CDR3 DNA follows: TGTGCCAGCATTGAGACACTTGGATGGAGCACTGAAGCTTTCTTT. Residues: CASIETLGWSTEAFF. The full variable domain, with the rest looked up from reference TRBV2 and TRBJ1-1, is EPEVTQTPSHQVTQMGQEVILRCVPISNHLYFYWYRQILGQKVEFLVSFYNNEISEKSEIFDDQFSVERPDGSNFTLKIRSTKLEDSAMYFCASIETLGWSTEAFFGQGTRLTVV.

The chain uses TRBV19 and TRBJ2-3; the match to TRBD1 covers 7 bases. CDR1 and CDR2 from the germline V gene are LNHDA and SQIVND (reference sequence). This CDR3 is built from 14 residues. The J segment lost 0 bases and the V segment lost 7 bases, leaving 4 bases of the junction unmatched. The CDR3 spells CASNRGASTDTQYF. DNA for the CDR3: TGTGCCAGTAACAGGGGCGCCAGCACAGATACGCAGTATTTT.

This rearrangement joins TRBV30 to TRBJ2-2; D may be TRBD2 (6 bases). The CDR3 has 13 residues. Germline V gives CDR1 GTSNPN, CDR2 SVGIG (reference sequence). Trimming removed 4 bases at V and 5 bases at J, with 11 bases between. The CDR3 loop is CAWTTGVTGELFF. The CDR3 DNA reads TGTGCCTGGACGACGGGGGTAACCGGGGAGCTGTTTTTT.

The chain is built from TRBV19 and TRBJ1-5, with 7 bases lining up with TRBD1. V shed 8 bases, J shed 2 bases, and the junction held 15 bases outside the gene matches. This CDR3 is 17 amino acids long. CDR1 and CDR2 (germline): LNHDA, SQIVND (reference sequence). This CDR3 reads CASGRQGGFFGNQPQHF. The CDR3 DNA sequence: TGTGCCAGTGGCCGCCAGGGGGGTTTTTTCGGCAATCAGCCCCAGCATTTT.

The table lists this clone with a count of one. The genes are TRBV6-1 and TRBJ1-1; D call uncertain. CDR3 size: 13 residues. V shed 4 bases and J shed 4 bases, with 10 bases lying between them. Germline-derived CDR1 and CDR2 are MNHNS and SASEGT. Written as DNA, the CDR3 is TGTGCCAGCAGTGTCATCATGGGCACTGAAGCTTTCTTT. Translation: CASSVIMGTEAFF.

The chain combines TRBV5-1 with TRBJ2-5; 11 positions agree with TRBD2. V was pared by 2 bases and J by 4 bases, with 25 bases of the junction left unmatched. The CDR3 runs 22 residues. Per germline, CDR1 SGHRS and CDR2 YFSETQ. The CDR3, as DNA: TGCGCCAGCAGCTTCTGGGATAAGACTGCTAGCGGGAGGCCTTTAAGGGGAGAGACCCAGTACTTC. Protein product: CASSFWDKTASGRPLRGETQYF.

This clone came up a few times. V usage is TRBV28 and J usage is TRBJ1-1; a weak D match, TRBD1 (5 bases). Trimming took off 6 bases at V and 1 base at J, with 18 bases between the two ends. The V gene's germline CDR1 is MDHEN and CDR2 SYDVKM. The CDR3 covers 16 residues. The CDR3 is CASRLVGLGKNTEAFF. The CDR3 nucleotides read TGTGCCAGCAGGCTGGTGGGACTGGGGAAGAACACTGAAGCTTTCTTT.

The chain links TRBV27 to TRBJ2-5; 7 nucleotides agree with TRBD1. The CDR3 spans 16 residues. Germline V gene sequence: CDR1 MNHEY, CDR2 SMNVEV (reference sequence). With 10 bases clipped from V and 5 bases from J, the junction kept 19 bases outside the gene matches. The DNA of the CDR3 is TGTGCCACCAGGGGCCTTTTTATAGGGGGCTGGGAGACCCAGTACTTC. It is translated as CATRGLFIGGWETQYF.

The rearrangement joins TRBV5-4 to TRBJ2-1; maybe TRBD2 (6 bases). Trimming took 4 bases from V and 8 from J, leaving 22 bases between them. This CDR3 comprises 16 residues. Germline V lookup: CDR1 SGHNT, CDR2 YYREEE (reference sequence). CDR3: CASSPNLGSAIHEQFF. The CDR3 bases are TGTGCCAGCAGCCCAAATCTCGGGAGCGCTATACATGAGCAGTTCTTC.